Below, 8 T cell receptor beta chains from the same sample are listed, as sequenced in a study of blood T cell repertoires in COVID-19. The assay was immunoSEQ multiplex PCR, and TCRdb's table has in-frame clones only and misses some. This table has some 530,000 clones, approximately 86% appearing once. The source material was PBMCs or T cells enriched from blood (not recorded which). The source is a woman aged 55-69 years who had recovered from COVID-19.

This rearrangement joins TRBV24-1 to TRBJ1-1; possibly TRBD1 for D (5 bases). This CDR3 comprises 14 residues. The germline V gene has CDR1 KGHDR and CDR2 SFDVKD. With 5 bases removed from V and 6 bases from J, the gap between germline ends came to 15 bases. The CDR3 loop is CATSGQEGPSEAFF. CDR3 coding DNA: TGTGCCACCAGTGGGCAGGAGGGGCCCTCTGAAGCTTTCTTT.

CDR3 in DNA: TGCGCCAGCAGCCGGGAGGGTACCGGGGAGCTGTTTTTT. Translated: CASSREGTGELFF. The chain joins TRBV5-1 to TRBJ2-2; 8 bases are a match to TRBD2. This CDR3 region has 13 residues. V shed 4 bases, J shed 5 bases, and the junction held 1 base outside the gene matches. Per the germline V gene, CDR1 is SGHRS and CDR2 is YFSETQ. Together with reference TRBV5-1 and TRBJ2-2, the CDR3 gives the full variable domain: KAGVTQTPRYLIKTRGQQVTLSCSPISGHRSVSWYQQTPGQGLQFLFEYFSETQRNKGNFPGRFSGRQFSNSRSEMNVSTLELGDSALYLCASSREGTGELFFGEGSRLTVL.

V is TRBV19 and J is TRBJ1-1; D may be TRBD1 (5 bases). The V and J ends lost 1 base and 4 bases respectively, with 13 bases between them. Germline loops: CDR1 LNHDA, CDR2 SQIVND (reference sequence). The CDR3 is 15 amino acids. The CDR3 loop is CASSIVGGGGTEAFF. The CDR3 DNA reads as TGTGCCAGTAGTATAGTGGGGGGAGGAGGCACTGAAGCTTTCTTT. Using reference TRBV19 and TRBJ1-1 for the parts outside the CDR3, the full variable domain is DGGITQSPKYLFRKEGQNVTLSCEQNLNHDAMYWYRQDPGQGLRLIYYSQIVNDFQKGDIAEGYSVSREKKESFPLTVTSAQKNPTAFYLCASSIVGGGGTEAFFGQGTRLTVV.

The V and J genes are TRBV7-2 and TRBJ1-1, with 11 bases lining up with TRBD1. Trimming took 4 bases from V and 2 from J; bases not matched to a gene: 3. In germline, CDR1 is SGHTA, CDR2 FQGNSA. The CDR3 consists of 15 residues. CDR3 nucleotides: TGTGCCAGCAGCTGGACAGGGGGCTTTAACACTGAAGCTTTCTTT. Protein sequence: CASSWTGGFNTEAFF.

The rearrangement uses TRBV7-2 and TRBJ2-2, with unresolved D. The CDR3 contains 16 residues. V lost 3 bases, J lost 3 bases, and 14 bases lay in between. Germline CDR1 SGHTA, CDR2 FQGNSA. The CDR3 loop reads CASSFTHSPYTGELFF. In nucleotides, the CDR3 is TGTGCCAGCAGCTTTACCCATAGCCCCTACACCGGGGAGCTGTTTTTT.

The genes are TRBV7-2 and TRBJ2-3; the match to TRBD2 covers 8 bases. In germline, CDR1 is SGHTA, CDR2 FQGNSA. The CDR3 runs to 15 residues. With V trimmed by 3 bases and J by 5 bases, 7 bases remained unmatched. CDR3 nucleotide sequence: TGTGCCAGCAGCTTCGGCGGGGGGCCAGGAGATACGCAGTATTTT. Translated: CASSFGGGPGDTQYF.

V gene TRBV7-2 combines with J gene TRBJ2-3; 9 bases map to TRBD2. The germline V gene encodes CDR1 SGHTA and CDR2 FQGNSA. The CDR3 extends over 17 amino acids. J lost 1 base, V lost 2 bases, and 7 bases had no gene match. The CDR3 DNA follows: TGTGCCAGCAGCTTACCCTTACTAGCGGGCCGCACAGATACGCAGTATTTT. Translating gives CASSLPLLAGRTDTQYF. The full variable domain, completed using reference TRBV7-2 and TRBJ2-3, is GAGVSQSPSNKVTEKGKDVELRCDPISGHTALYWYRQSLGQGLEFLIYFQGNSAPDKSGLPSDRFSAERTGGSVSTLTIQRTQQEDSAVYLCASSLPLLAGRTDTQYFGPGTRLTVL.

The chain recombines TRBV2 with TRBJ1-3; D gene uncertain. The V and J ends lost 7 bases and 2 bases respectively, with 15 bases between them. Germline V gene sequence: CDR1 SNHLY, CDR2 FYNNEI. The CDR3 extends over 15 amino acids. This CDR3 is CASNMREVPGNTIYF. For the CDR3, the DNA is TGTGCCAGCAACATGCGAGAGGTCCCTGGAAACACCATATATTTT.